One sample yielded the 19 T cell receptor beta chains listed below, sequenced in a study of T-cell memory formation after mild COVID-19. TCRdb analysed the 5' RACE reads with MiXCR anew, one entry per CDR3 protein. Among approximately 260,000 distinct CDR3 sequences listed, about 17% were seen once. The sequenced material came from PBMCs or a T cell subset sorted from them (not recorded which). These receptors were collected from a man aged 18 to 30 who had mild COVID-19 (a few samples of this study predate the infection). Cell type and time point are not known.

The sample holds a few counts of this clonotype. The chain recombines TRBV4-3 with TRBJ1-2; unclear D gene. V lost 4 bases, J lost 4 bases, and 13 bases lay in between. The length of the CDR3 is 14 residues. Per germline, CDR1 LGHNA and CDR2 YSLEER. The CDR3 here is CASSPREGGYGYTF. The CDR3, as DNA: TGCGCCAGCAGCCCTCGGGAGGGAGGCTATGGCTACACCTTC.

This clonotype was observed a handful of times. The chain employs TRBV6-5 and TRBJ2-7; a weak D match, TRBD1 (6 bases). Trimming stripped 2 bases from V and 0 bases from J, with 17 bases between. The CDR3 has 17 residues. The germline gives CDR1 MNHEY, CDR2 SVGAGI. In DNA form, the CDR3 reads TGTGCCAGCAGTTACGCGGCAGGGGCAAGTGACTCCTACGAGCAGTACTTC. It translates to CASSYAAGASDSYEQYF.

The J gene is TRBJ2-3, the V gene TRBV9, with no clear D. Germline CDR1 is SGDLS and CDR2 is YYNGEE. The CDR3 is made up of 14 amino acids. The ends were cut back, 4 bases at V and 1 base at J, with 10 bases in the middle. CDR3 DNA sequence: TGTGCCAGCAGCCCCCGACCGGGCACAGATACGCAGTATTTT. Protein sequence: CASSPRPGTDTQYF.

In DNA, the CDR3 is TGCGCCAGCAGTGAGGGGGTGGGCGGGAACACTGAAGCTTTCTTT. The encoded protein is CASSEGVGGNTEAFF. This chain links TRBV10-2 with TRBJ1-1, with no clear D. Trimming took off 2 bases at V and 1 base at J, with 11 bases between the two ends. Germline loops: CDR1 WSHSY, CDR2 SAAADI. The CDR3 contains 15 residues.

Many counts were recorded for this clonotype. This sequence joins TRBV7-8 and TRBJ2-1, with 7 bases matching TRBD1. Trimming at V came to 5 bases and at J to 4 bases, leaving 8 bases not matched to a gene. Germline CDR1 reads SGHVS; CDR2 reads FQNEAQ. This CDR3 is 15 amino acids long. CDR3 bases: TGTGCCAGCAGCCCCGGGACAGTCGCTTACAATGAGCAGTTCTTC. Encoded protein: CASSPGTVAYNEQFF.

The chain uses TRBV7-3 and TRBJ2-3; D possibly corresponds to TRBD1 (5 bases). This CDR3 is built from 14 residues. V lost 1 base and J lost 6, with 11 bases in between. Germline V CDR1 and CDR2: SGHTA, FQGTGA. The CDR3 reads CASSLSGATDTQYF. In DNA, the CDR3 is TGTGCCAGCAGCTTAAGTGGGGCCACGGATACGCAGTATTTT.

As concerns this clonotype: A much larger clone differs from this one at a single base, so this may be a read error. The CDR3 region is CASIYSGTGRYEQYF. The DNA of the CDR3 is TGTGCCAGCATTTACTCCGGGACAGGGCGCTACGAGCAGTACTTC. V usage is TRBV6-5 and J usage is TRBJ2-7; 9 bases are shared with TRBD1. The V gene's germline CDR1 is MNHEY and CDR2 SVGAGI. CDR3 length: 15 amino acids.

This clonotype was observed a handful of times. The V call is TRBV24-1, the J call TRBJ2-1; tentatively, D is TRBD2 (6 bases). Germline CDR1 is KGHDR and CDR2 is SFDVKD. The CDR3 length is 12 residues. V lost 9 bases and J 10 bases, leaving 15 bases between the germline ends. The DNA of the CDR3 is TGTGCCACCGGGGCATCCAGCGGGGAGCAGTTCTTC. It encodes CATGASSGEQFF.

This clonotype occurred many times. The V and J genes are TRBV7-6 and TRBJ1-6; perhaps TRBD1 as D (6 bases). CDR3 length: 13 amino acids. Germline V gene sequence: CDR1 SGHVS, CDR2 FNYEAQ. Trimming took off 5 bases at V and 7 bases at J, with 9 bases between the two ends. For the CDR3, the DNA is TGTGCCAGCAGCGGGACACTAAATTCACCCCTCCACTTT. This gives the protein CASSGTLNSPLHF.

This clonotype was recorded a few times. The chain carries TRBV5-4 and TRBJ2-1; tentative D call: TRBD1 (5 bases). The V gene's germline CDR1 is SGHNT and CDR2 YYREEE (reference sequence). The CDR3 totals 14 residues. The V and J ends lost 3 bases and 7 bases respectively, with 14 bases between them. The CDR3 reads CASSSTQGANEQFF. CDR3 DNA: TGTGCCAGCAGCTCCACCCAAGGGGCAAATGAGCAGTTCTTC.

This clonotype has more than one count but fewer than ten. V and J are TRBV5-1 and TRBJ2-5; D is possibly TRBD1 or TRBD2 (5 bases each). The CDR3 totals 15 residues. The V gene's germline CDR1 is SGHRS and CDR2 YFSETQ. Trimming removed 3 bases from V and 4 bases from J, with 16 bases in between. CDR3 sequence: CASSSGAYNRETQYF. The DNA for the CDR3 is TGCGCCAGCAGCTCCGGGGCTTATAATCGAGAGACCCAGTACTTC.

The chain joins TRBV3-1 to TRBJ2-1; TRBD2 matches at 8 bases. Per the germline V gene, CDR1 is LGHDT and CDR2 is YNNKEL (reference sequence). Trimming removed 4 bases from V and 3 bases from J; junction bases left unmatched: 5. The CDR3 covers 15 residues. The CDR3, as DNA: TGTGCCAGCAGCCCATGGCGGGGGGTCTACAATGAGCAGTTCTTC. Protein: CASSPWRGVYNEQFF.

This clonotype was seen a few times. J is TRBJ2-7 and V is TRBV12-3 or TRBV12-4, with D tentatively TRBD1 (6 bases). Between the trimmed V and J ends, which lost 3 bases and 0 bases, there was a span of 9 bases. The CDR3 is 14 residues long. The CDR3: CASSFQGNSYEQYF. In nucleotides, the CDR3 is TGTGCCAGCAGTTTTCAGGGGAACTCCTACGAGCAGTACTTC.

In DNA form, the CDR3 reads TGTGCCACCAGCAGGACGCCGGTTCCTAGCACAGATACGCAGTATTTT. Its protein is CATSRTPVPSTDTQYF. The chain uses TRBV15 and TRBJ2-3, with D unclear. This CDR3 comprises 16 residues. Looked up from germline, CDR1 is LNHNV and CDR2 is YYDKDF (reference sequence). V lost 3 bases, J lost 0 bases, and 13 bases lay in between.

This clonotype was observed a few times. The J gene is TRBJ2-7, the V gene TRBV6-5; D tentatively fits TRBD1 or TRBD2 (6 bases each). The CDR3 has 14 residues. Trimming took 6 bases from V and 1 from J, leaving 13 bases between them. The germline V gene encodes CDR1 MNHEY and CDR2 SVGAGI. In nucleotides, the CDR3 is TGTGCCAGCAGATCCGGGGGCGTTTCCTACGAGCAGTACTTC. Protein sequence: CASRSGGVSYEQYF.

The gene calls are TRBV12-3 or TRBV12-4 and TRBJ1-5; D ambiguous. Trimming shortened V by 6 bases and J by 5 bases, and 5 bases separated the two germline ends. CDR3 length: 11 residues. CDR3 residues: CASSFHQPQHF. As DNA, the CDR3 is TGTGCCAGCAGCTTCCATCAGCCCCAGCATTTT.

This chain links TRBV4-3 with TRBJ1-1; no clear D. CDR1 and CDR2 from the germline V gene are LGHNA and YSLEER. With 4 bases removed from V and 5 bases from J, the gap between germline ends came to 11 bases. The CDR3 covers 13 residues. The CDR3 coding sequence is TGCGCCAGCAGCCTGAGGACGGCTACTGAAGCTTTCTTT. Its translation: CASSLRTATEAFF.

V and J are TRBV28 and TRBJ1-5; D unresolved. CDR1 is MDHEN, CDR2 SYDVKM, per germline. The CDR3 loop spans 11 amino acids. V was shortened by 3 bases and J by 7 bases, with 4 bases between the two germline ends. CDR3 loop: CASSFTQPQHF. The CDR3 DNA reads TGTGCCAGCAGTTTTACGCAGCCCCAGCATTTT.

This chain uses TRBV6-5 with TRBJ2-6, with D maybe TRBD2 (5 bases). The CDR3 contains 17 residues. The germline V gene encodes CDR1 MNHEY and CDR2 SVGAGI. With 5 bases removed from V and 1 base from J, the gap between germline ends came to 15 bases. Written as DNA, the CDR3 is TGTGCCAGCAGTCCCTACCCTCGAGGGTCTGGGGCCAACGTCCTGACTTTC. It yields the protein CASSPYPRGSGANVLTF.